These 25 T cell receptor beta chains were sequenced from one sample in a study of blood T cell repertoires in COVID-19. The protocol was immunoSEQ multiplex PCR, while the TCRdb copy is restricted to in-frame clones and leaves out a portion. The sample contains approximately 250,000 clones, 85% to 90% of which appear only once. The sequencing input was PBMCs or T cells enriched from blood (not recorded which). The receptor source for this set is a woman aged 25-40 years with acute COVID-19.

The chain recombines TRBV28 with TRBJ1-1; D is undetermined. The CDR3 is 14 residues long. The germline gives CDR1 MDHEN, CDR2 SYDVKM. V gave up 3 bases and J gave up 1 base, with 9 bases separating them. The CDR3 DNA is TGTGCCAGCAGTTTCCTCGGAGAGAACACTGAAGCTTTCTTT. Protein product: CASSFLGENTEAFF.

CDR3 region: CASSQIGTGGHTEAFF. CDR3 nucleotide sequence: TGTGCCAGCAGCCAAATCGGGACAGGGGGCCACACTGAAGCTTTCTTT. The chain employs TRBV3-1 (or the pseudogene TRBV3-2) and TRBJ1-1, with 12 nucleotides matching TRBD1. This CDR3 is built from 16 residues. V was pared by 2 bases and J by 3 bases, with 4 bases of the junction left unmatched. Germline loops: CDR1 LGHDT, CDR2 YNNKEL (reference sequence).

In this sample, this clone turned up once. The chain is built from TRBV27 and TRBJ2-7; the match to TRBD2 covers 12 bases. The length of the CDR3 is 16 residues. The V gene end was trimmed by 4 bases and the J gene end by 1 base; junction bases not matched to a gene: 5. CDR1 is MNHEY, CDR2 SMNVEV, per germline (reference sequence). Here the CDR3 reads CASSSPGLAGSYEQYF. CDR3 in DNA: TGTGCCAGCAGTTCGCCGGGACTAGCGGGTTCCTACGAGCAGTACTTC.

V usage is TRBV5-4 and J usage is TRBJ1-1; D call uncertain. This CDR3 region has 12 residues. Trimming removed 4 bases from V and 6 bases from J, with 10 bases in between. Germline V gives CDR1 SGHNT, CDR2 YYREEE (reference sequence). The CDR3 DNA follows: TGTGCCAGCAGCGCGGTCGGGGCTGAAGCTTTCTTT. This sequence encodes CASSAVGAEAFF.

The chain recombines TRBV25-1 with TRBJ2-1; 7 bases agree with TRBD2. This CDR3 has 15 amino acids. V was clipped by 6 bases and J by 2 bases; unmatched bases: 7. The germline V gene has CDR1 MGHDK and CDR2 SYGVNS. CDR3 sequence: CASRPSSGAYNEQFF. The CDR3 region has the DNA TGTGCCAGCAGACCGTCTAGCGGAGCCTACAATGAGCAGTTCTTC. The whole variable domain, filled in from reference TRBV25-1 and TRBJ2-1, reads EADIYQTPRYLVIGTGKKITLECSQTMGHDKMYWYQQDPGMELHLIHYSYGVNSTEKGDLSSESTVSRIRTEHFPLTLESARPSHTSQYLCASRPSSGAYNEQFFGPGTRLTVL.

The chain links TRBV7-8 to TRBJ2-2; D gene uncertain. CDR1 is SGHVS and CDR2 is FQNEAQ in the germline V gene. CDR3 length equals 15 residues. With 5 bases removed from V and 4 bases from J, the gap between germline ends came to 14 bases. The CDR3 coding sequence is TGTGCCAGCAGCCCCCAGAACCCCGCCACCGGGGAGCTGTTTTTT. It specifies CASSPQNPATGELFF.

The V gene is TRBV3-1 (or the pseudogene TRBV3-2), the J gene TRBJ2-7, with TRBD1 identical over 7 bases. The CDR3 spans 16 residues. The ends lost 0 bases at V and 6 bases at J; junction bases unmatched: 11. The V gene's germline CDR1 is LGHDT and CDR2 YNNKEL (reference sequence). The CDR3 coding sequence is TGTGCCAGCAGCCAAGAGTCGGCGACAGGGAAAGGCGAGCAGTACTTC. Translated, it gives CASSQESATGKGEQYF.

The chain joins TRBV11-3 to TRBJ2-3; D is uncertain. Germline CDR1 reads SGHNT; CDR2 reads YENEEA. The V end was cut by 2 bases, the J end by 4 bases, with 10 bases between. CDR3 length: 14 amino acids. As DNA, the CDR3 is TGTGCCAGCAGCTTAAGGCTAGTTTCAGATACGCAGTATTTT. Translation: CASSLRLVSDTQYF.

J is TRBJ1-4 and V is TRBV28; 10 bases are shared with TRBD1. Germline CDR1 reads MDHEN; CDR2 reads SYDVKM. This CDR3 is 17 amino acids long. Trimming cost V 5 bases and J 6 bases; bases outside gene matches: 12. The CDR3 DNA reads TGTGCCAGCAGTCCCTGGGCCCGGACAGGGGGAGATGAAAAACTGTTTTTT. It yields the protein CASSPWARTGGDEKLFF.

In nucleotides, the CDR3 is TGTGCCAGCAGCTTACTAGCGGGAGTGGCCGAGCAGTACTTC. This sequence encodes CASSLLAGVAEQYF. The chain joins TRBV7-9 to TRBJ2-7, with TRBD2 identical over 10 bases. The germline V gene encodes CDR1 SEHNR and CDR2 FQNEAQ (reference sequence). There are 14 residues in the CDR3. J was trimmed by 6 bases and V by 2 bases; bases with no gene match: 4.

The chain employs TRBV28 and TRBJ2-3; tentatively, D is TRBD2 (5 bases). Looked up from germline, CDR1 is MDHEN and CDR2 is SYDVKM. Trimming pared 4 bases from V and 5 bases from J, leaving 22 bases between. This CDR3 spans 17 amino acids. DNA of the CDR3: TGTGCCAGCAGTTCCCCCGAGCGGACCGAGGGCGAAGATACGCAGTATTTT. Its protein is CASSSPERTEGEDTQYF. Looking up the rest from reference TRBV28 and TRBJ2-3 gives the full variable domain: DVKVTQSSRYLVKRTGEKVFLECVQDMDHENMFWYRQDPGLGLRLIYFSYDVKMKEKGDIPEGYSVSREKKERFSLILESASTNQTSMYLCASSSPERTEGEDTQYFGPGTRLTVL.

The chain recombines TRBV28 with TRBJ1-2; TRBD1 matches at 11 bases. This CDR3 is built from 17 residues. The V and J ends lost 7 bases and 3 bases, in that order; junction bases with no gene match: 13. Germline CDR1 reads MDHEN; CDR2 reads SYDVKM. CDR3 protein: CASTLPGTGGIDYGYTF. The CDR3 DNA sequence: TGTGCCAGCACCCTCCCCGGGACAGGGGGGATAGACTATGGCTACACCTTC.

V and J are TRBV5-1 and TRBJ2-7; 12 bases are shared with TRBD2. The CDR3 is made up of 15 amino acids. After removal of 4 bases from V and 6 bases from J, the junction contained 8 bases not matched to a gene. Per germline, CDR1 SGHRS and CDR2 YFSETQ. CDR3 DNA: TGCGCCAGCAGCGACCGACTAGCGGGAGAGGGCGAGCAGTACTTC. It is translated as CASSDRLAGEGEQYF.

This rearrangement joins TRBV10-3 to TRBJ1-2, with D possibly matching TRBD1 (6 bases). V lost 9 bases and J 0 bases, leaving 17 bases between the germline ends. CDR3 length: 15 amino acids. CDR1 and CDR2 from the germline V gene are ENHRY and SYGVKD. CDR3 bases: TGTGCCATGAACGGGGGGGGCAGTCCTAACTATGGCTACACCTTC. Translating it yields CAMNGGGSPNYGYTF.

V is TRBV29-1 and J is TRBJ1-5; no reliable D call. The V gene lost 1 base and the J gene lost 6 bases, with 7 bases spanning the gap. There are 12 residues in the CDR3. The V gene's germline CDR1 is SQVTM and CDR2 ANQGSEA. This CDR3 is CSVEGPGQPQHF. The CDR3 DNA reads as TGCAGCGTTGAAGGGCCAGGTCAGCCCCAGCATTTT. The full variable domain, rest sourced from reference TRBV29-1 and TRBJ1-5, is SAVISQKPSRDICQRGTSLTIQCQVDSQVTMMFWYRQQPGQSLTLIATANQGSEATYESGFVIDKFPISRPNLTFSTLTVSNMSPEDSSIYLCSVEGPGQPQHFGDGTRLSIL.

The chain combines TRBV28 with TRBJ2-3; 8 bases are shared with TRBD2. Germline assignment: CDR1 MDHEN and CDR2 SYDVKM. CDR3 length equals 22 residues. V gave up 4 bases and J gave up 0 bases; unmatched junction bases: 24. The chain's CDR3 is CASSSISLSGTLPLLSTDTQYF. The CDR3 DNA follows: TGTGCCAGCAGTTCAATATCCCTTAGCGGGACCCTTCCCCTCCTTAGCACAGATACGCAGTATTTT. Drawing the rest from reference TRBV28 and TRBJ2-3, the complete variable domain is DVKVTQSSRYLVKRTGEKVFLECVQDMDHENMFWYRQDPGLGLRLIYFSYDVKMKEKGDIPEGYSVSREKKERFSLILESASTNQTSMYLCASSSISLSGTLPLLSTDTQYFGPGTRLTVL.

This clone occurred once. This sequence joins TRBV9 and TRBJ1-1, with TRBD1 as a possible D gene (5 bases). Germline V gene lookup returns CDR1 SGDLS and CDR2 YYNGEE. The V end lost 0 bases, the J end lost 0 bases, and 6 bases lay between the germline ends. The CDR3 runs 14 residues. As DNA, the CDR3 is TGTGCCAGCAGCGTAGGACAGCTGAACACTGAAGCTTTCTTT. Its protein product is CASSVGQLNTEAFF.

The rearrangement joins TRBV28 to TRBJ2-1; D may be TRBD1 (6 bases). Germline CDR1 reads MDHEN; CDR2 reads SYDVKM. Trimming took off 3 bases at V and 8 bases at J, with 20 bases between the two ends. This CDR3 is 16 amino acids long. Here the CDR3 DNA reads TGTGCCAGCAGTTTGGGGGCGCAGGGCCGAATGTATGAGCAGTTCTTC. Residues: CASSLGAQGRMYEQFF.

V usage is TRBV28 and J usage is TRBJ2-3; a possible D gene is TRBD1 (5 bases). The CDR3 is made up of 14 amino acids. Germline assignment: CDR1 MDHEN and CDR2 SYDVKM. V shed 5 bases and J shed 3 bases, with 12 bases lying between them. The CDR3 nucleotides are TGTGCCAGCAGTCCCCCAAAGGGGACAGATACGCAGTATTTT. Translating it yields CASSPPKGTDTQYF.

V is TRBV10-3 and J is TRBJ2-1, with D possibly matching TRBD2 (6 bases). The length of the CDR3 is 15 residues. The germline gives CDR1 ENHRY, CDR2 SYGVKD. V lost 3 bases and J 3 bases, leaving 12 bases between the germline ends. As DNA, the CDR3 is TGTGCCATCAGTGACAGGGAGGACGGCTACAATGAGCAGTTCTTC. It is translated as CAISDREDGYNEQFF.

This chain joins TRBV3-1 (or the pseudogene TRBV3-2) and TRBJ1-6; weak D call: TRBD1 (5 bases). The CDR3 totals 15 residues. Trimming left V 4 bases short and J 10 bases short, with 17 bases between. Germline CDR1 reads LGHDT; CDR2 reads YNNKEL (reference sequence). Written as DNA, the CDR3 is TGTGCCAGCAGCCTAGGGGAAGGGGCCTTATCACCCCTCCACTTT. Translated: CASSLGEGALSPLHF.

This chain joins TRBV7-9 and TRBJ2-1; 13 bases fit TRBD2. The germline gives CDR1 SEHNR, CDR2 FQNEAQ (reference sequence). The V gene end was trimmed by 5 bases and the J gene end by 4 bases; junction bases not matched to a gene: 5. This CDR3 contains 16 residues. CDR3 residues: CASSPPGLAGYNEQFF. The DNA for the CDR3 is TGTGCCAGCAGCCCGCCGGGACTAGCGGGGTACAATGAGCAGTTCTTC.

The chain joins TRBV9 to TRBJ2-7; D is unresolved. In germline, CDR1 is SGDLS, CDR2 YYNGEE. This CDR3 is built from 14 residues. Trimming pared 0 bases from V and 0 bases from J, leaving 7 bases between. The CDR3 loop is CASSVGSNSYEQYF. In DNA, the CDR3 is TGTGCCAGCAGCGTAGGTTCTAACTCCTACGAGCAGTACTTC.

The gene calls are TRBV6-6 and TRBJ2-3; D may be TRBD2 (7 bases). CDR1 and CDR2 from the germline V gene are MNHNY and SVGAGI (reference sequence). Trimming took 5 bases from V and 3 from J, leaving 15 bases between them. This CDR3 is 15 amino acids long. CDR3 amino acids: CASSQQGGGTDTQYF. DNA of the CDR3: TGTGCCAGCAGTCAACAGGGAGGGGGAACAGATACGCAGTATTTT.

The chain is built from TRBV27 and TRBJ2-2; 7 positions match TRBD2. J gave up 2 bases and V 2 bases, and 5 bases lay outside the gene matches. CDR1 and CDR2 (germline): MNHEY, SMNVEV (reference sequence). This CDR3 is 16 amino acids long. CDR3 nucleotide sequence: TGTGCCAGCAGTTTAGAATCGGGAGGAAACACCGGGGAGCTGTTTTTT. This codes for CASSLESGGNTGELFF.